Listed here are 5 T cell receptor beta chains from one sample, sequenced in a study of cytomegalovirus exposure and HLA in healthy donors. Primers for the PCR totalled 60 Vbeta and 13 Jbeta. This table comes from immunoSEQ multiplex PCR, and its TCRdb copy is limited to in-frame clones, with some not included. The sample yields more than 200,000 clones, 60% to 85% seen once. The sequencing sample was made of PBMCs. The receptors here all came from a man between 35 and 55 years old in good health and CMV-seronegative.

In DNA form, the CDR3 reads TGTGCCAGCTCACCGGAGGGGACCCAGTACTTC. It codes for CASSPEGTQYF. V is TRBV18 and J is TRBJ2-5; TRBD2 is a possible D gene (6 bases). The CDR3 is 11 amino acids. Germline assignment: CDR1 KGHSH and CDR2 LQKENI. V dropped 3 bases and J dropped 7 bases, with 6 bases sitting between them.

About this clone: The DNA is left out, because the CDR3 cannot be placed on it with certainty; the CDR3 is given as TCRdb lists it. The chain couples TRBV21-1 to TRBJ2-7; the D segment call TRBD1 is taken from the table without a DNA check. TRBV21-1 is classified as a pseudogene. The CDR3 length equals 18 residues, ends included. The CDR3 loop is CASSAPSGQVYPCHEQYF.

The rearrangement links TRBV5-1 to TRBJ2-7; tentative D call: TRBD1 (6 bases). Deletions cut 0 bases from V and 2 bases from J, with 12 bases between. The CDR3 totals 15 residues. Germline V gives CDR1 SGHRS, CDR2 YFSETQ. This chain's CDR3 is CASSLGGDTPYEQYF. The CDR3 nucleotides are TGCGCCAGCAGCTTGGGAGGGGACACCCCCTACGAGCAGTACTTC.

This clone was counted a single time. The genes are TRBV6-1 and TRBJ2-7, with TRBD2 identical over 7 bases. The germline CDR1 and CDR2 sequences are MNHNS and SASEGT. The CDR3 runs 14 residues. Losses at the gene ends were 6 bases for V and 5 bases for J; bases not matched to a gene: 10. Written as DNA, the CDR3 is TGTGCCAGCAGCGAAAGGGGCGGGAGTGACGAGCAGTACTTC. It encodes CASSERGGSDEQYF.

J is TRBJ2-7 and V is TRBV5-1, with 7 bases lining up with TRBD1. The CDR3 length is 13 residues. V was clipped by 4 bases and J by 4 bases; unmatched bases: 5. Per germline, CDR1 SGHRS and CDR2 YFSETQ. DNA of the CDR3: TGCGCCAGCAGCCTCGACAGGGAATACGAGCAGTACTTC. Its translation is CASSLDREYEQYF.